This T cell receptor (beta chain) stems from a study of shared clonotypes between healthy human individuals. The CDR3 has 16 residues. Unmatched junction bases numbered 9, after V lost 0 bases and J lost 9 bases. Germline loops: CDR1 SGHRS, CDR2 YFSETQ. A remark on this clone: The antigen remains undetermined.

General observations from the study: As a rule, naive subsets had a larger estimated richness than memory subsets.

The data were produced by immunoSEQ multiplex PCR, yet TCRdb's version contains in-frame clones alone and is incomplete. The table has over a million clones, roughly 96% seen once. The rearrangement uses TRBV5-1 and TRBJ2-1; 10 bases map to TRBD2. This TCR came from a man aged 30-40 years in good health. Specimen: naive CD4+ T cells sorted from blood. The subset: CD45RA+ positively selected. The DNA for the CDR3 is TGCGCCAGCAGCTTGGGGCTAGCGGGAGTTTTTAGTGAGCAGTTCTTC. Protein sequence: CASSLGLAGVFSEQFF.